A selection of T cell receptor beta chains follows, all from one sample in a study of CD8 T cells in Susac syndrome. From the immunoSEQ multiplex PCR reads, TCRdb called clonotypes with MiXCR, one entry per CDR3 protein. The data contain 140,000 or so distinct CDR3 sequences, approximately 94% of them singletons. Sequenced input: CD4+ T cells from PBMCs. These receptors all stem from a human donor in good health. Both conserved end residues are part of each CDR3. Fields, in order: J gene, D gene, clone size, V gene, CDR3 DNA, CDR3 protein. A D gene is named only where the DNA matches it firmly. Some rows have no size entry. The others give once, few or many, or a class for an expanded clone.

>TRBJ2-1|NA|NA|TRBV19
TGTGCCAGTAGTACCGCCAGGCATACGTCCTACAATGAGCAGTTCTTC
CASSTARHTSYNEQFF
>TRBJ2-7|TRBD1|NA|TRBV12-3/TRBV12-4
TGTGCCAGCAGCTCAGGGGGTGACGAGCAGTACTTC
CASSSGGDEQYF
>TRBJ1-1|NA|NA|TRBV30
TGTGCCTGGAGTATGACTGAAGCTTTCTTT
CAWSMTEAFF
>TRBJ2-7|TRBD2|NA|TRBV2
TGTGCCAGCAGTCCTACTAGCGGGTGGTTTTACGAGCAGTACTTC
CASSPTSGWFYEQYF
>TRBJ2-5|NA|NA|TRBV2
TGTGCCTCCCAGTTCGGGGGCCAAGAGACCCAGTACTTC
CASQFGGQETQYF
>TRBJ1-3|NA|NA|TRBV2
TGTGCCAGCAGTGAGGTTGGAAACACCATATATTTT
CASSEVGNTIYF
>TRBJ2-2|NA|NA|TRBV9
TGTGCCAGCAGCGTTGATTTTGTTCGGGAAGTCGGGGAGCTGTTTTTT
CASSVDFVREVGELFF
>TRBJ2-1|TRBD1|NA|TRBV18
TGTGCCAGCTCACTCACCGGGACAGCCTACAATGAGCAGTTCTTC
CASSLTGTAYNEQFF
>TRBJ1-1|NA|NA|TRBV5-5
TGTGCCAGCAGCCGGTGGACGGGGGGGAACACTGAAGCTTTCTTT
CASSRWTGGNTEAFF
>TRBJ2-3|NA|once|TRBV3-1
TGTGCCAGCTCTACCCAATCTGCACCAGATACGCAGTATTTT
CASSTQSAPDTQYF
>TRBJ2-2|NA|NA|TRBV25-1
TGTGCCAGCAGTAGGACGCAGAGGGTGGCCGGGGAGCTGTTTTTT
CASSRTQRVAGELFF
>TRBJ1-2|TRBD1|NA|TRBV29-1
TGCAGCGTTTACATCCGGGACAGGGATCTCTATGGCTACACCTTC
CSVYIRDRDLYGYTF
>TRBJ2-5|NA|NA|TRBV27
TGTGCCAGCAGTTCTCAGGGGACCCAGTACTTC
CASSSQGTQYF
>TRBJ2-2|NA|once|TRBV4-1
TGCGCCAGCAGCCGGACTACCTCGAACACCGGGGAGCTGTTTTTT
CASSRTTSNTGELFF
>TRBJ1-1|NA|NA|TRBV6-5
TGTGCCAGCAGTTCCACACTGAACACTGAAGCTTTCTTT
CASSSTLNTEAFF
>TRBJ2-2|NA|NA|TRBV5-1
TGCGCCAGCAGCAGGGACATTATTAGAGCCGGGGAGCTGTTTTTT
CASSRDIIRAGELFF
>TRBJ1-5|NA|NA|TRBV2
TGTGCCAGCAGTGAGGTGACAGTGAGGCAGCCCCAGCATTTT
CASSEVTVRQPQHF
>TRBJ1-5|NA|NA|TRBV20-1
TGCAGTGCTAGAGGAGTTCTCAGCAATCAGCCCCAGCATTTT
CSARGVLSNQPQHF
>TRBJ2-7|NA|few|TRBV7-2
TGTGCCAGCAGCTTAGGGGTAAGCGAGCAGTACTTC
CASSLGVSEQYF
>TRBJ2-3|NA|NA|TRBV5-1
TGCGCCAGCAGCTTCAACACAGATACGCAGTATTTT
CASSFNTDTQYF
>TRBJ2-1|NA|NA|TRBV9
TGTGCCAGCAGCCTTGCGGGTGGGGATGAGCAGTTCTTC
CASSLAGGDEQFF
>TRBJ2-5|NA|NA|TRBV27
TGTGCCAGCAGTTTATCTTGGGATACGGAGACCCAGTACTTC
CASSLSWDTETQYF
>TRBJ1-2|TRBD1|NA|TRBV7-9
TGTGCCAGCAGCCCTCGACAGGGTTCCTATGGCTACACCTTC
CASSPRQGSYGYTF
>TRBJ1-1|TRBD1|NA|TRBV18
TGTGCCAGCTCACCGGGACAGAGTTTTGAAGCTTTCTTT
CASSPGQSFEAFF
>TRBJ2-7|NA|once|TRBV5-1
TGCGCCAGCAGCTACGCAGGGACCCTCGACGAGCAGTACTTC
CASSYAGTLDEQYF
>TRBJ1-2|NA|NA|TRBV18
TGTGCCAGCTCACAAACAGGGTACTATGGCTACACCTTC
CASSQTGYYGYTF
>TRBJ2-1|NA|NA|TRBV25-1
TGTGCCAGCAGTGTCGCCGGGACTCGGAGGAATGAGCAGTTCTTC
CASSVAGTRRNEQFF